This TCR beta chain was captured in a study of T cells in Graves' hyperthyroidism and ophthalmopathy. Study-wide results and caveats: Ophthalmopathy cases were set apart from stable hyperthyroidism by a 13 V-J model. Expanded thyroid clonotypes (above 0.001) were mostly also found in blood.

The table lists this clonotype with a few counts. Its antigen is still unknown. The TCR beta CDR3 regions underwent amplification using RNA transcripts as the source. The HTBI set primed first-round TCR CDR3 RT-PCR. Each CDR3 protein gets one entry after TCRdb re-called the multiplex PCR reads with MiXCR. The data show roughly 570,000 distinct CDR3 sequences, with around a sixth seen just once and approximately 7% held by the top ten. PBMCs came from 9 to 10 ml fresh peripheral blood. From germline, CDR1 is LNHDA and CDR2 SQIVND (reference sequence). V was shortened by 3 bases and J by 1 base, with 13 bases between the two germline ends. The CDR3 length is 15 residues.

The chain has TRBV19 and TRBJ2-7, with D maybe TRBD1 (5 bases). This receptor was taken from a woman in her twenties or thirties with Graves' hyperthyroidism. The sequencing input was blood. As DNA, the CDR3 is TGTGCCAGTAGTATTCGGCAGGGTGGTTCCTACGAGCAGTACTTC. It encodes CASSIRQGGSYEQYF.